This entry concerns a single T cell receptor (beta chain). The target antigen is unknown. The record originates from a study of cytomegalovirus exposure and HLA in healthy donors. Study as a whole: The approximately 120 validation repertoires were reported in a later analysis to have been generated on the same platform as the roughly 680 first-cohort repertoires. Overall study results and limits: Among the CMV-associated chains, a few were confirmed in vitro as specific for CMV antigens. In the roughly 120 validation repertoires, 85% to 95% of cluster scores exceeded 0, per a later analysis.

Trimming took 5 bases from V and 1 from J, leaving 12 bases between them. There are 14 residues in the CDR3. The germline gives CDR1 SGHRS, CDR2 YFSETQ. Clones were sequenced by immunoSEQ multiplex PCR, and TCRdb holds only the in-frame ones, with some missing. The sample yields 100,000 to 150,000 clones, 85% to 95% seen once. The sequenced sample was PBMCs. The receptor's source is a woman between 18 and 29 years old in good health and CMV-seronegative. V usage is TRBV5-1 and J usage is TRBJ1-1; TRBD1 might be the D (6 bases). The CDR3 protein is CASSGAGANTEAFF. The CDR3 DNA reads as TGCGCCAGCAGTGGGGCAGGGGCGAACACTGAAGCTTTCTTT.